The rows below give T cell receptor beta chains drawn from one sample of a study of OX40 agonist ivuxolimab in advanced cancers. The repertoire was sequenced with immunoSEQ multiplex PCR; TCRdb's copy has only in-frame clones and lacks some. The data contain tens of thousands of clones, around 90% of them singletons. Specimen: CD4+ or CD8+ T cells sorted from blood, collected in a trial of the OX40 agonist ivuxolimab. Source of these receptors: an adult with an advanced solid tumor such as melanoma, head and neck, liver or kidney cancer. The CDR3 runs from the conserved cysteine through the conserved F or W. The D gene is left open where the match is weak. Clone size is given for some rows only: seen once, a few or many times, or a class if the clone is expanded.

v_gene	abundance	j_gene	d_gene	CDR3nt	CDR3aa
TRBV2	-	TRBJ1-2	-	TGTGCCAGCACCCCTTTTAGTTCCCAGTATGGCTACACCTTC	CASTPFSSQYGYTF
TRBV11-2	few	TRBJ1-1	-	TGTGCCAGCAGAGAAGGGTGGGGAGAGGCTTTCTTT	CASREGWGEAFF
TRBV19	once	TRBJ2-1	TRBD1	TGTGCCAGTAGACGGACAGGGTGGGAAGAGCAGTTCTTC	CASRRTGWEEQFF
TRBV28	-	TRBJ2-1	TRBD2	TGTGCCAGCAGTTCCCACCTGACTAGCGGGGGGATCTCGAATGAGCAGTTCTTC	CASSSHLTSGGISNEQFF
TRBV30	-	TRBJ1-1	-	TGTGCCTGGTATCAGGGATGGAACACTGAAGCTTTCTTT	CAWYQGWNTEAFF
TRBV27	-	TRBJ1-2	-	TGTGCCAGCAGTTCCGGGGGTTTGAATGGCTACACCTTC	CASSSGGLNGYTF
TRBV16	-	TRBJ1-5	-	TGTGCCAGCAGCCAAGTGACAGCGAATCAGCCCCAGCATTTT	CASSQVTANQPQHF
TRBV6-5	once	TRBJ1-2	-	TGTGCCAGCAGTTACTGGGCGGGGGCTAACTATGGCTACACCTTC	CASSYWAGANYGYTF
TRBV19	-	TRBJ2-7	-	TGTGCCAGTAGTGAAGGGTACGAGCAGTACTTC	CASSEGYEQYF
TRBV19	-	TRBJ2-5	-	TGTGCCAGTAGTATTAGCGGGGGGACAGGGGAGACCCAGTACTTC	CASSISGGTGETQYF
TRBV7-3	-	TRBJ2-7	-	TGTGCCAGCAGCCTTGATGGGACGCCTACCTACGAGCAGTACTTC	CASSLDGTPTYEQYF
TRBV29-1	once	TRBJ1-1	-	TGCAGCGTTTTCGGGCCCATGAACACTGAAGCTTTCTTT	CSVFGPMNTEAFF
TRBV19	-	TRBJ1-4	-	TGTGCCAGTAGTATATTCGGGCCCGGTAATGAAAAACTGTTTTTT	CASSIFGPGNEKLFF
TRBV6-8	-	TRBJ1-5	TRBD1	TGTGCCAGCAGCCCTACCAGGGACAGGGAATCCAATCAGCCCCAGCATTTT	CASSPTRDRESNQPQHF